The sequence of this TCR beta chain was determined in a study of T cell changes during pregnancy in multiple sclerosis. This table comes from immunoSEQ multiplex PCR, and its TCRdb copy is limited to in-frame clones, with some not included. The table records about 31,000 clones, 90% to 95% of them present only once. J lost 4 bases, V lost 11 bases, and 6 bases had no gene match. The germline gives CDR1 MDHEN, CDR2 SYDVKM. CDR3 length equals 13 residues. The sequence was collected from a female donor with multiple sclerosis, enrolled in a pregnancy study. The chain joins TRBV28 to TRBJ2-2; 8 nucleotides line up with TRBD1. The material sequenced was CD4+ T cells from peripheral blood mononuclear cells, taken in the second trimester of pregnancy. For the CDR3, the DNA is TGTGCCCTGACAGGGGCGATCACCGGGGAGCTGTTTTTT. It specifies CALTGAITGELFF.